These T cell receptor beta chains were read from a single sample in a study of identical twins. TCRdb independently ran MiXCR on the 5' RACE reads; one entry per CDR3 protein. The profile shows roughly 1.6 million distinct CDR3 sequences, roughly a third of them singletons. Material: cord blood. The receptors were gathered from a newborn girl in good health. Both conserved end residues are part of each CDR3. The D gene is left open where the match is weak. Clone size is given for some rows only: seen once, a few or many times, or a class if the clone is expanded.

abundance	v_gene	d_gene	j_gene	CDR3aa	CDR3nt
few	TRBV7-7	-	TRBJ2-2	CASSLGEVYTGELFF	TGTGCTAGCAGCTTAGGGGAAGTCTACACCGGGGAGCTGTTTTTT
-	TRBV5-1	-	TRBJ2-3	CASSFTLTSTDTQYF	TGCGCCAGCAGCTTTACGCTGACTAGCACAGATACGCAGTATTTT
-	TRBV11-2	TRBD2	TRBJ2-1	CASRKLAGKGYNEQFF	TGTGCCAGCAGGAAACTAGCGGGGAAGGGTTACAATGAGCAGTTCTTC
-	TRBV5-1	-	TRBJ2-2	CASGGRPGELFF	TGCGCCAGCGGCGGAAGGCCTGGGGAGCTGTTTTTT
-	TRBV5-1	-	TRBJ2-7	CASTDTSYNEQYF	TGCGCCAGCACGGACACTAGCTACAATGAGCAGTACTTC
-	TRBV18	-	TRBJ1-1	CASSPALRSLNTEAFF	TGTGCCAGCTCACCGGCTCTCAGGAGCTTGAACACTGAAGCTTTCTTT
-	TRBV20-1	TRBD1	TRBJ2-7	CSAKPGTDYEQYF	TGCAGTGCAAAGCCGGGGACAGACTACGAGCAGTACTTC
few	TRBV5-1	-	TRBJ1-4	CASSPRTERSEKLFF	TGCGCCAGCAGCCCCCGGACAGAACGGAGTGAAAAACTGTTTTTT
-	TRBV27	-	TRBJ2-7	CASSLGGPAYEQYF	TGTGCCAGCAGTTTAGGGGGGCCTGCCTACGAGCAGTACTTC
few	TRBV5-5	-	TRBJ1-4	CASSFGVRGTENEKLFF	TGTGCCAGCAGCTTTGGGGTGAGGGGCACCGAAAATGAAAAACTGTTTTTT
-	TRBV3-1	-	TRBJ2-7	CASSTRDQNSYEQYF	TGTGCCAGCAGCACCCGGGACCAGAACTCCTACGAGCAGTACTTC
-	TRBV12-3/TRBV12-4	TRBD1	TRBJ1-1	CASSRTGGETEAFF	TGTGCCAGCAGTAGGACAGGGGGGGAAACTGAAGCTTTCTTT
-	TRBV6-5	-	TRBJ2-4	CASSYSRGSPRPLAKNIQYF	TGTGCCAGCAGTTACTCCAGGGGATCCCCTCGCCCTTTAGCCAAAAACATTCAGTACTTC
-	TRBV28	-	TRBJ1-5	CASSFPSYTSFSQPQHF	TGTGCCAGCAGTTTTCCCTCTTACACGTCATTTAGTCAGCCCCAGCATTTT
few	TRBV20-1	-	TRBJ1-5	CSASLQNQPQHF	TGCAGTGCTAGCTTACAGAATCAGCCCCAGCATTTT
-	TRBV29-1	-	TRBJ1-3	CSAIGTPSGNTIYF	TGCAGCGCGATCGGGACACCCTCTGGAAACACCATATATTTT
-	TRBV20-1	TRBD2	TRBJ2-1	CSARPSGRKANEQFF	TGCAGTGCTAGGCCTAGCGGCAGAAAAGCGAATGAGCAGTTCTTC